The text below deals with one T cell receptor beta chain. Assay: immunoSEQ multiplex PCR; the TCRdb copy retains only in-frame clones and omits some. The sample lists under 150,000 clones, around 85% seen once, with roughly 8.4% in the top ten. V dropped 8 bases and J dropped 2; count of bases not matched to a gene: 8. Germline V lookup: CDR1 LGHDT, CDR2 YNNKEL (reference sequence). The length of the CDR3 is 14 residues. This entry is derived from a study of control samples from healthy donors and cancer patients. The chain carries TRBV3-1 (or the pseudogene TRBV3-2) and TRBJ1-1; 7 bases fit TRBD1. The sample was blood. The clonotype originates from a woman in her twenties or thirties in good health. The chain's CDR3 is CASRGTDGNTEAFF. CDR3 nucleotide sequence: TGTGCCAGCCGCGGGACAGACGGAAACACTGAAGCTTTCTTT.